This T cell receptor (beta chain) was obtained from a study of blood T cell repertoires in COVID-19. The V segment lost 4 bases and the J segment 3 bases; nucleotides outside the gene matches: 3. In germline, CDR1 is SNHLY, CDR2 FYNNEI. The CDR3 runs 13 residues. Generated by immunoSEQ multiplex PCR, the TCRdb table keeps only in-frame clones and is missing some. This sample has about 160,000 clones, with roughly 84% found just once. The sequenced sample consisted of peripheral blood. This chain links TRBV2 with TRBJ2-7; 7 bases are a match to TRBD1. This TCR derives from a man between 40 and 49 years old with acute or convalescent COVID-19. CDR3 protein: CASSVGQSYEQYF. CDR3 DNA: TGTGCCAGCAGTGTGGGACAGAGCTACGAGCAGTACTTC.